These 23 T cell receptor beta chains originate from one sample sequenced in a study of T cell repertoires in cytomegalovirus infection. TCRdb analysed the reads with MiXCR anew, one entry per CDR3 protein. The table lists under 500,000 distinct CDR3 sequences, under 45% of them singletons. For these receptors, no antigen is known. The sample here was cultured PBMCs, taken from culture after CMV antigen stimulation. These receptors were collected from a human donor in good health (CMV status not recorded). Some clones in this sample may be carry-over from other donors' samples.

The J gene is TRBJ2-7, the V gene TRBV6-1, with D tentatively TRBD2 (5 bases). The V gene lost 11 bases and the J gene lost 3 bases, with 17 bases spanning the gap. This CDR3 comprises 13 residues. Germline values: CDR1 MNHNS, CDR2 SASEGT. The CDR3 loop reads CAEAKGAHYEQYF. In nucleotides, the CDR3 is TGTGCCGAGGCCAAGGGAGCCCACTACGAGCAGTACTTC.

This clonotype was detected only once. J is TRBJ1-2 and V is TRBV7-3; no clear D gene. The CDR3 loop spans 16 amino acids. Trimming shortened V by 2 bases and J by 4 bases, and 17 bases separated the two germline ends. The germline CDR1 and CDR2 sequences are SGHTA and FQGTGA. The CDR3: CASSLVSVTLLYGYTF. CDR3 DNA sequence: TGTGCCAGCAGCTTAGTATCGGTCACCCTTCTCTATGGCTACACCTTC.

This clonotype showed up just a few times. The CDR3 sequence: CASSPLGGAGGADTQYF. For the CDR3, the DNA is TGTGCCAGCAGCCCCCTGGGGGGTGCGGGAGGTGCAGATACGCAGTATTTT. This rearrangement joins TRBV11-2 to TRBJ2-3, with 8 positions matching TRBD2. The CDR3 extends over 17 amino acids. V dropped 5 bases and J dropped 4; count of bases not matched to a gene: 14. CDR1 SGHAT and CDR2 FQNNGV come from the germline V gene.

The V call is TRBV6-2 or TRBV6-3, the J call TRBJ2-7, with 9 bases that match TRBD2. The germline CDR1 and CDR2 sequences are MNHEY and SVGEGT. This CDR3 contains 17 residues. V lost 7 bases and J lost 4; bases outside the gene matches: 17. CDR3 DNA sequence: TGTGCCAGCACCTCCTATCCCGGTAGCGGGAGTTCGTACGAGCAGTACTTC. This codes for CASTSYPGSGSSYEQYF.

This chain joins TRBV6-5 and TRBJ2-7; a possible D gene is TRBD2 (5 bases). This CDR3 has 13 amino acids. The germline V gene has CDR1 MNHEY and CDR2 SVGAGI. Between the trimmed V and J ends, which lost 6 bases and 7 bases, there was a span of 16 bases. This CDR3 reads CASSPRGPQEQYF. For the CDR3, the DNA is TGTGCCAGCAGCCCCCGAGGGCCCCAAGAGCAGTACTTC.

This sequence joins TRBV20-1 and TRBJ2-2, with 11 nucleotides matching TRBD2. J gave up 6 bases and V 6 bases, and 9 bases lay outside the gene matches. This CDR3 is 15 amino acids long. CDR1 and CDR2 (germline): DFQATT, SNEGSKA (reference sequence). The CDR3 DNA reads as TGCAGTGCCAAACTAGCGGGAGTTACCGCCGGGGAGCTGTTTTTT. Amino acid sequence: CSAKLAGVTAGELFF.

The table lists this clonotype with a few counts. V usage is TRBV7-2 and J usage is TRBJ2-4; 7 bases agree with TRBD1. The CDR3 totals 14 residues. J was trimmed by 5 bases and V by 5 bases; bases with no gene match: 6. Germline CDR1 is SGHTA and CDR2 is FQGNSA. This CDR3 is CASSLQGHQNIQYF. CDR3 DNA: TGTGCCAGCAGCCTACAGGGGCACCAAAACATTCAGTACTTC.

The V call is TRBV7-8, the J call TRBJ2-1; 7 bases line up with TRBD2. The CDR3 is 13 amino acids. Per germline, CDR1 SGHVS and CDR2 FQNEAQ. Trimming at V came to 5 bases and at J to 5 bases, leaving 3 bases not matched to a gene. The CDR3 spells CASSDGTNNEQFF. CDR3 sequence (DNA): TGTGCCAGCAGCGACGGGACTAACAATGAGCAGTTCTTC.

Only a few counts were recorded for this clonotype. The chain recombines TRBV27 with TRBJ2-6; D gene ambiguous. The germline CDR1 and CDR2 sequences are MNHEY and SMNVEV (reference sequence). V was trimmed by 7 bases and J by 0 bases, leaving 16 bases between them. The CDR3 consists of 17 residues. The DNA for the CDR3 is TGTGCCAGCATACGCCAAGGCGGCACCTCTGGGGCCAACGTCCTGACTTTC. Its protein is CASIRQGGTSGANVLTF.

This clonotype has ten or more counts. The chain combines TRBV7-2 with TRBJ1-1; the match to TRBD1 covers 9 bases. The germline V gene encodes CDR1 SGHTA and CDR2 FQGNSA. The CDR3 runs to 12 residues. The ends lost 5 bases at V and 8 bases at J; junction bases unmatched: 3. CDR3 region: CASSDRGGEAFF. The CDR3 DNA reads as TGTGCCAGCAGCGACAGGGGGGGAGAAGCTTTCTTT.

The chain couples TRBV12-5 to TRBJ2-1; 11 bases are a match to TRBD2. Losses at the gene ends were 6 bases for V and 3 bases for J; bases not matched to a gene: 4. The CDR3 is 15 amino acids. CDR1 is LGHNT, CDR2 FRNRAP, per germline. In nucleotides, the CDR3 is TGTGCTAGTGGCGGGACTAGCGGAATCTACAATGAGCAGTTCTTC. Translated, it gives CASGGTSGIYNEQFF. Combining the CDR3 with reference TRBV12-5 and TRBJ2-1 gives the whole variable domain DARVTQTPRHKVTEMGQEVTMRCQPILGHNTVFWYRQTMMQGLELLAYFRNRAPLDDSGMPKDRFSAEMPDATLATLKIQPSEPRDSAVYFCASGGTSGIYNEQFFGPGTRLTVL.

The chain recombines TRBV5-1 with TRBJ2-3; 15 nucleotides match TRBD2. The CDR3 is 17 residues long. In germline, CDR1 is SGHRS, CDR2 YFSETQ. V gave up 1 base and J gave up 7 bases; unmatched junction bases: 7. CDR3 sequence reads: CASSLRTSGGVSNTQYF. DNA for the CDR3: TGCGCCAGCAGCTTGAGGACTAGCGGGGGGGTTTCAAATACGCAGTATTTT.

This clonotype was detected only a few times. The V and J genes are TRBV7-2 and TRBJ2-2; D remains unclear. The CDR3 is 15 amino acids. Germline V gene sequence: CDR1 SGHTA, CDR2 FQGNSA. V lost 6 bases, J lost 0 bases, and 11 bases lay in between. The CDR3 DNA reads as TGTGCCAGCAGGCCCCGCAGGACGAACACCGGGGAGCTGTTTTTT. Its protein product is CASRPRRTNTGELFF.

This clonotype was detected only a few times. The rearrangement joins TRBV18 to TRBJ2-3, with a weak D call TRBD2 (5 bases). Germline assignment: CDR1 KGHSH and CDR2 LQKENI. The CDR3 runs to 14 residues. Between the trimmed V and J ends, which lost 3 bases and 0 bases, there was a span of 7 bases. The CDR3 sequence is CASSPWESTDTQYF. Written as DNA, the CDR3 is TGTGCCAGCTCACCCTGGGAGAGCACAGATACGCAGTATTTT.

This chain links TRBV12-3 or TRBV12-4 with TRBJ2-1; possible D gene TRBD2, 5 bases. Trimming took off 7 bases at V and 11 bases at J, with 12 bases between the two ends. This CDR3 has 11 amino acids. The CDR3 nucleotides are TGTGCCAGCACCCTTAGGAGGAAGCAGTTCTTC. Protein: CASTLRRKQFF.

This clonotype was seen only a few times. The chain is built from TRBV6-1 and TRBJ2-1; D ambiguous. Trimming pared 5 bases from V and 0 bases from J, leaving 11 bases between. CDR3 length: 15 amino acids. The V gene's germline CDR1 is MNHNS and CDR2 SASEGT. CDR3 sequence reads: CASSSPAGSYNEQFF. The CDR3, as DNA: TGTGCCAGCAGTTCCCCTGCCGGCTCCTACAATGAGCAGTTCTTC.

The table lists this clonotype with a few counts. The V call is TRBV6-1, the J call TRBJ2-2; 11 nucleotides line up with TRBD2. The CDR3 totals 17 residues. The V gene's germline CDR1 is MNHNS and CDR2 SASEGT. The ends lost 6 bases at V and 0 bases at J; junction bases unmatched: 6. The CDR3 protein is CASRRLAGSTNTGELFF. In DNA, the CDR3 is TGTGCCAGCAGGCGACTAGCGGGGAGCACGAACACCGGGGAGCTGTTTTTT.

This clonotype was found once. V gene TRBV7-9 combines with J gene TRBJ1-3; D gene ambiguous. Between the trimmed V and J ends, which lost 3 bases and 2 bases, there was a span of 8 bases. CDR3 length: 14 amino acids. Germline V gives CDR1 SEHNR, CDR2 FQNEAQ (reference sequence). This CDR3 reads CASSFSLPGNTIYF. The CDR3 DNA is TGTGCCAGCAGCTTTTCCTTGCCTGGAAACACCATATATTTT.

This clonotype was seen a few times. The rearrangement uses TRBV19 and TRBJ2-3, with 9 nucleotides matching TRBD1. The V segment lost 4 bases and the J segment 5 bases; nucleotides outside the gene matches: 7. This CDR3 region has 15 residues. Germline loops: CDR1 LNHDA, CDR2 SQIVND (reference sequence). CDR3 coding DNA: TGTGCCAGTAGTACCCTCGGGACAGGGATAGATACGCAGTATTTT. It specifies CASSTLGTGIDTQYF.

This chain joins TRBV7-2 and TRBJ1-3; 8 nucleotides agree with TRBD1. V lost 4 bases to trimming and J lost 4 bases; unmatched junction nucleotides: 6. Germline lookup yields CDR1 SGHTA and CDR2 FQGNSA. The length of the CDR3 is 15 residues. CDR3 residues: CASSSWTGRGNTIYF. CDR3 DNA: TGTGCCAGCAGCTCCTGGACAGGGAGAGGAAACACCATATATTTT.

A remark on this clonotype: Mismatch with germline at one junction end may stem from a read error. The chain uses TRBV7-6 and TRBJ2-1; 7 bases match TRBD1. Germline-derived CDR1 and CDR2 are SGHVS and FNYEAQ. This CDR3 comprises 15 residues. The CDR3 DNA reads TGTGCCAACAGCCCGCGACAGGGAATAAACCATGAGCAGTTCTTC. Amino acid sequence: CANSPRQGINHEQFF.

This clonotype showed up many times. The gene calls are TRBV7-2 and TRBJ2-5; a weak D match, TRBD2 (6 bases). V lost 2 bases to trimming and J lost 2 bases, with 21 bases between them. The CDR3 sequence is 18 residues long. Germline CDR1 is SGHTA and CDR2 is FQGNSA. CDR3 sequence reads: CASSLLMSGGIRQETQYF. For the CDR3, the DNA is TGTGCCAGCAGCTTACTGATGAGCGGAGGGATAAGGCAAGAGACCCAGTACTTC.

The chain combines TRBV20-1 with TRBJ1-1; D ambiguous. V was cut by 0 bases and J by 1 base, with 9 bases left in between. CDR1 and CDR2 from the germline V gene are DFQATT and SNEGSKA (reference sequence). The CDR3 has 14 residues. CDR3 residues: CSAREGRGNTEAFF. The CDR3 DNA follows: TGCAGTGCTAGAGAAGGGCGTGGGAACACTGAAGCTTTCTTT.